This T cell receptor beta chain was documented in a study of T cell changes during pregnancy in multiple sclerosis. Assay: immunoSEQ multiplex PCR; the TCRdb copy retains only in-frame clones and omits some. The sample holds 33,000 or so clones; 89% are singletons and the top ten take approximately 6.6%. The material was CD8+ T cells from peripheral blood mononuclear cells, obtained in the second trimester of pregnancy. The clonotype comes from a female donor with multiple sclerosis, enrolled in a pregnancy study.

CDR3 coding DNA: TGTGCCAGCAGTTTCCTCGGGACTGCCCGGGTAGAGGGCGATGAGCAGTTCTTC. This gives the protein CASSFLGTARVEGDEQFF. V and J are TRBV28 and TRBJ2-1; D might be TRBD2 (6 bases). The germline V gene encodes CDR1 MDHEN and CDR2 SYDVKM. V dropped 3 bases and J dropped 8 bases, with 26 bases sitting between them. This CDR3 has 18 residues.